The rows below give T cell receptor beta chains drawn from one sample of a study of blood T cell repertoires in COVID-19. Clones were read by immunoSEQ multiplex PCR, and TCRdb kept only the in-frame ones, dropping some. The sample carries 70,000 to 95,000 clones, about four fifths recorded once. The sample consisted of peripheral blood. These receptors came from a human donor in a cohort sampled during active COVID-19. The CDR3 runs from the conserved cysteine through the conserved F or W. D genes are given only for firm matches. The listing skips clone size in some rows; elsewhere it reads once, few, many or a size class.

>.|13|TRBV5-1|.|TRBJ2-7
CASSLVRNYEQYF
TGCGCCAGCAGCTTGGTCAGGAACTACGAGCAGTACTTC
>TRBD1|17|TRBV11-2|.|TRBJ1-3
CASSINIQGARRNTIYF
TGTGCCAGCAGCATCAATATACAGGGGGCAAGAAGAAACACCATATATTTT
>.|13|TRBV5-5|.|TRBJ2-7
CASSLWGTYEQYF
TGTGCCAGCAGCTTGTGGGGCACCTACGAGCAGTACTTC
>.|15|TRBV30|.|TRBJ1-5
CAWSGTSVKSKPQHF
TGTGCCTGGAGCGGGACATCGGTTAAAAGTAAGCCCCAGCATTTT
>TRBD2|15|TRBV19|.|TRBJ2-4
CASSPVAGGRDIQYF
TGTGCCAGTAGTCCAGTAGCGGGGGGGCGGGACATTCAGTACTTC
>.|16|TRBV11-1|few|TRBJ1-6
CASSQRERGAYSPLHF
TGTGCCAGCAGCCAGCGGGAGAGAGGAGCGTATTCACCCCTCCACTTT
>.|14|TRBV6-5|.|TRBJ2-4
CASRPTGAKNIQYF
TGTGCCAGCCGACCTACAGGGGCCAAAAACATTCAGTACTTC
>TRBD2|17|TRBV4-1|.|TRBJ2-1
CASSQASLAGAGNEQFF
TGCGCCAGCAGCCAAGCTTCGCTAGCGGGGGCCGGTAATGAGCAGTTCTTC
>.|16|TRBV27|.|TRBJ2-5
CASSYSSGGYQETQYF
TGTGCCAGCAGTTATTCGTCAGGCGGGTACCAAGAGACCCAGTACTTC
>TRBD1|15|TRBV27|.|TRBJ2-2
CASSPQGASTGELFF
TGTGCCAGCAGTCCGCAGGGGGCTAGCACCGGGGAGCTGTTTTTT
>TRBD2|17|TRBV3-1/TRBV3-2|.|TRBJ2-2
CASSQTAGGLNTGELFF
TGTGCCAGCAGCCAAACCGCGGGGGGGCTGAACACCGGGGAGCTGTTTTTT
>.|11|TRBV18|.|TRBJ2-5
CASSQEETQYF
TGTGCCAGCTCGCAGGAAGAGACCCAGTACTTC
>TRBD1|16|TRBV19|.|TRBJ2-2
CASSTRQGRYTGELFF
TGTGCCAGTAGTACCCGACAGGGGAGGTACACCGGGGAGCTGTTTTTT
>TRBD1|15|TRBV18|.|TRBJ1-6
CASSPRGTESSPLHF
TGTGCCAGCTCACCAAGAGGGACAGAGAGCTCACCCCTCCACTTT
>TRBD1|16|TRBV18|few|TRBJ1-5
CASSSQGAQNGQPQHF
TGTGCCAGCTCCTCACAGGGGGCGCAGAATGGTCAGCCCCAGCATTTT
>TRBD1|12|TRBV29-1|.|TRBJ1-2
CSALTGDYGYTF
TGCAGCGCCCTGACAGGGGACTATGGCTACACCTTC
>TRBD2|14|TRBV2|.|TRBJ2-3
CASTRGGLADTQYF
TGTGCCAGCACTCGGGGGGGCTTGGCAGATACGCAGTATTTT
>.|13|TRBV19|.|TRBJ2-3
CASSPFVADTQYF
TGTGCCAGTAGTCCCTTTGTAGCAGATACGCAGTATTTT
>.|16|TRBV18|.|TRBJ2-2
CASSPLGGPNTGELFF
TGTGCCAGCTCACCTCTGGGGGGTCCGAACACCGGGGAGCTGTTTTTT
>TRBD1|14|TRBV29-1|.|TRBJ2-7
CSVYSGTVSYEQYF
TGCAGCGTCTATTCCGGGACAGTGTCCTACGAGCAGTACTTC
>TRBD2|12|TRBV5-1|.|TRBJ2-7
CASSRTSGEQYF
TGCGCCAGCAGCCGGACTAGCGGGGAGCAGTACTTC
>TRBD2|14|TRBV6-6|once|TRBJ2-5
CASLGRGVVETQYF
TGTGCCAGCCTTGGGCGGGGGGTCGTGGAGACCCAGTACTTC
>.|11|TRBV6-5|.|TRBJ1-2
CASGGGSGYTF
TGTGCAAGCGGGGGAGGGTCCGGCTACACCTTC
>.|15|TRBV21-1|.|TRBJ2-2
CASSQTGGRTGELFF
TGTGCCAGCAGCCAAACAGGGGGCCGGACCGGGGAGCTGTTTTTT
>.|15|TRBV28|.|TRBJ1-5
CASNSGGVRGQPQHF
TGTGCCAGCAATTCTGGGGGGGTCAGGGGTCAGCCCCAGCATTTT
>TRBD1|16|TRBV27|.|TRBJ1-6
CASSPRTGWVNSPLHF
TGTGCCAGCAGTCCCCGGACAGGCTGGGTGAATTCACCCCTCCACTTT
>TRBD2|15|TRBV5-1|.|TRBJ2-3
CASSVGTRGTDTQYF
TGCGCCAGCAGCGTAGGGACTAGAGGCACAGATACGCAGTATTTT
>.|12|TRBV27|.|TRBJ2-1
CASRQLAGEQFF
TGTGCCAGCAGGCAGCTAGCTGGTGAGCAGTTCTTC
>.|13|TRBV12-3/TRBV12-4|.|TRBJ1-5
CASSLDRNQPQHF
TGTGCCAGCAGTTTAGACAGAAATCAGCCCCAGCATTTT
>.|13|TRBV5-4|.|TRBJ1-2
CASSSSLNYGYTF
TGTGCCAGCAGCTCAAGCTTAAACTATGGCTACACCTTC
>TRBD1|14|TRBV28|.|TRBJ1-5
CASRVTGFDQPQHF
TGTGCCAGCAGGGTGACAGGGTTCGATCAGCCCCAGCATTTT
>TRBD1|17|TRBV18|.|TRBJ1-1
CASSPRIRDRVNTEAFF
TGTGCCAGCTCACCACGTATTAGGGACAGGGTGAACACTGAAGCTTTCTTT
>TRBD2|16|TRBV7-2|few|TRBJ2-5
CASSPGVAGLSETQYF
TGTGCCAGCAGCCCCGGGGTAGCGGGATTGTCGGAGACCCAGTACTTC
>TRBD1|14|TRBV6-5|.|TRBJ1-4
CASSYDRGGEKLFF
TGTGCCAGCAGTTACGACAGGGGGGGTGAAAAACTGTTTTTT
>TRBD1|17|TRBV7-4|.|TRBJ2-7
CASSPESGQGKSYEQYF
TGTGCCAGCAGCCCAGAGTCGGGACAGGGGAAGTCCTACGAGCAGTACTTC